This T cell receptor (beta chain) was identified during a study of blood T cells in healthy people across ages. Overall study findings and caveats: Compared with aged donors, long-lived donors showed fewer expanded clones, suggesting selection.

For the second PCR, which ran for roughly 7 to 11 cycles, a sample-barcoded 5' primer and a J-beta primer mix were used. Each cDNA molecule, via a template-switch adaptor with 12 random nucleotides, was tagged. TCRdb independently ran MiXCR on the 5' RACE reads; one entry per CDR3 protein. The table lists 1.5 million to 2 million distinct CDR3 sequences, about two fifths of them singletons. With regard to this clonotype: Its antigen remains unidentified.

The receptor was isolated from a human donor in good health. Material for sequencing was blood.

CDR3 sequence: CASRITGANYGYTF. CDR3 DNA sequence: TGCGCCAGCAGGATAACAGGGGCGAACTATGGCTACACCTTC. The chain couples TRBV5-1 to TRBJ1-2, with 7 bases identical to TRBD1. The V and J ends lost 5 bases and 2 bases, in that order; junction bases with no gene match: 6. This CDR3 contains 14 residues. The germline CDR1 and CDR2 sequences are SGHRS and YFSETQ.